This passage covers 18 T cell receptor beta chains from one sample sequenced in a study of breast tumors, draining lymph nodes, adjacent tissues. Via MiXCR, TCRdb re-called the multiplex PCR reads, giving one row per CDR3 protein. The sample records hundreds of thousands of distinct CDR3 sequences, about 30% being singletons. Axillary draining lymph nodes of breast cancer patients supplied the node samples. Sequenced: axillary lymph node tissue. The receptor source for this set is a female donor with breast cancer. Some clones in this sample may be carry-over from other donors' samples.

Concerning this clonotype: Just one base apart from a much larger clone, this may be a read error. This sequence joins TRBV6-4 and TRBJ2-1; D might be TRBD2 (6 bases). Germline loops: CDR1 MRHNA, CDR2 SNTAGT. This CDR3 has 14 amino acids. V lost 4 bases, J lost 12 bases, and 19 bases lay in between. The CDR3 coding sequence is TGTGCCAGCAGTGGGGGTCTTCGAGCGGAGGGGCAGTTCTTC. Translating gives CASSGGLRAEGQFF.

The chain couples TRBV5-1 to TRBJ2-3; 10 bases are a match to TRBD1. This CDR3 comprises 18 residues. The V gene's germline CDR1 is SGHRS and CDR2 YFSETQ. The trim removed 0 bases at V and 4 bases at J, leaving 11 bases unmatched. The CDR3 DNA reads TGCGCCAGCAGCTTGGTGGGGATGACAGGGGGCAACCCAGATACGCAGTATTTT. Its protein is CASSLVGMTGGNPDTQYF. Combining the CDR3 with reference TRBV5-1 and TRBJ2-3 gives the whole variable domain KAGVTQTPRYLIKTRGQQVTLSCSPISGHRSVSWYQQTPGQGLQFLFEYFSETQRNKGNFPGRFSGRQFSNSRSEMNVSTLELGDSALYLCASSLVGMTGGNPDTQYFGPGTRLTVL.

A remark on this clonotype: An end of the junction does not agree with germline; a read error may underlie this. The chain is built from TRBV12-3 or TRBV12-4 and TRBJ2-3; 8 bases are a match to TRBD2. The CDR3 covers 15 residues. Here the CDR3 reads CASSLTSGGTATQYF. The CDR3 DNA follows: TGTGCCAGCAGCCTCACTAGCGGAGGTACAGCTACGCAGTATTTT.

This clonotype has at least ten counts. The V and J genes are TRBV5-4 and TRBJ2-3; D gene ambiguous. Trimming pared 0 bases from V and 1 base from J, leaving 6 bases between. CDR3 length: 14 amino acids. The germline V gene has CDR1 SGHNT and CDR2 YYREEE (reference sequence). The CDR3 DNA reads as TGTGCCAGCAGCTTGGGGGCCCGCACAGATACGCAGTATTTT. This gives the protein CASSLGARTDTQYF.

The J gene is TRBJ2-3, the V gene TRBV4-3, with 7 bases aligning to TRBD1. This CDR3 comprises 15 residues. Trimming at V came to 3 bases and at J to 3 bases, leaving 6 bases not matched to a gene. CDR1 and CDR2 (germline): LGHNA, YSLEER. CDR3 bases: TGCGCCAGCAGCCAGCGGACAGGCGGGACAGATACGCAGTATTTT. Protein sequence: CASSQRTGGTDTQYF.

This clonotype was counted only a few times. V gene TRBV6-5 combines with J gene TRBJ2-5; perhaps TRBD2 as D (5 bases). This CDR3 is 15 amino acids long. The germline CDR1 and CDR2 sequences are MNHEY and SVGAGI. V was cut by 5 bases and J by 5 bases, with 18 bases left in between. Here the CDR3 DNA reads TGTGCCAGCAGTCACGGGTTCGGGGAAGGGGAGACCCAGTACTTC. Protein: CASSHGFGEGETQYF.

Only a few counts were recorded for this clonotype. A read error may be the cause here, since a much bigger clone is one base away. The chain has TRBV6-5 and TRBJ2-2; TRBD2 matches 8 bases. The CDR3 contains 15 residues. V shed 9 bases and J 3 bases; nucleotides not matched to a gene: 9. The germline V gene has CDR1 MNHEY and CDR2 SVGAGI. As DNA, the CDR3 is TGTGCCAGTATACCGGGAGGGTTGGACACCGGGGAGCTGTTTTTT. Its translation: CASIPGGLDTGELFF.

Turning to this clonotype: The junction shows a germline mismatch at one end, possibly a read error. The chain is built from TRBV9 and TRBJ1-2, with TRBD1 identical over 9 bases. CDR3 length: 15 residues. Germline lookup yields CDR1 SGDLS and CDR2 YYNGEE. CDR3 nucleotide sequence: TGTGCCAGCAGCGTATTTCACAGGGGGCCCCCCGGCTCCACCTTC. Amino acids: CASSVFHRGPPGSTF.

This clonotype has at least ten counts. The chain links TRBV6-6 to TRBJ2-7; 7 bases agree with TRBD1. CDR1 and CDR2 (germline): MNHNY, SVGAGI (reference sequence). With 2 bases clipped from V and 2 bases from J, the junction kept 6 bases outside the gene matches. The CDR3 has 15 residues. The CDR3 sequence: CASSYKKGQTYEQYF. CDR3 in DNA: TGTGCCAGCAGTTACAAAAAGGGACAGACCTACGAGCAGTACTTC.

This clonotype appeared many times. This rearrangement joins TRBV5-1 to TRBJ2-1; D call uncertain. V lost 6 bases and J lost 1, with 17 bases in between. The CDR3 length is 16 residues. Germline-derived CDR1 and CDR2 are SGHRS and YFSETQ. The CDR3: CASNLGPVQSYNEQFF. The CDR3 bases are TGCGCCAGCAACCTAGGGCCAGTCCAGTCCTACAATGAGCAGTTCTTC.

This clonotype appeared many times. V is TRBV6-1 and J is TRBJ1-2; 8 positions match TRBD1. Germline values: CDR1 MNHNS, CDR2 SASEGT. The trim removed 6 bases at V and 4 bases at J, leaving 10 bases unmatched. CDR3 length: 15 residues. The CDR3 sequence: CASSVVPGGVYGYTF. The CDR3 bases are TGTGCCAGCAGCGTGGTCCCAGGGGGCGTCTATGGCTACACCTTC.

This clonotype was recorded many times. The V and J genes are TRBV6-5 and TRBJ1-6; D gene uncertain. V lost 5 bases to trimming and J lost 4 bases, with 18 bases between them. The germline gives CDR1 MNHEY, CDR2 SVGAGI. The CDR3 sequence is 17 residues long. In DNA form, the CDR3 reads TGTGCCAGCAGTCAGCCCCGTGGTGTGGGGTATAATTCACCCCTCCACTTT. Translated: CASSQPRGVGYNSPLHF.

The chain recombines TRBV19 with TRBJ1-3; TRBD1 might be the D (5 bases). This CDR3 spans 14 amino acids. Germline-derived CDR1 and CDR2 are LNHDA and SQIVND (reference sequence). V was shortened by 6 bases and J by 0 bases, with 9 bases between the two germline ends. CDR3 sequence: CASSGANSGNTIYF. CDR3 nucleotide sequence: TGTGCCAGTAGCGGGGCTAACTCTGGAAACACCATATATTTT.

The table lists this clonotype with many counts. The CDR3 bases are TGTGCCAGCAGCCCGCGGACTTCCCTCGAGCAGTACTTC. Its protein product is CASSPRTSLEQYF. This rearrangement joins TRBV7-2 to TRBJ2-7; D may be TRBD2 (5 bases). This CDR3 is 13 amino acids long. Per germline, CDR1 SGHTA and CDR2 FQGNSA. V lost 5 bases to trimming and J lost 6 bases, with 14 bases between them. The whole variable domain, filled in from reference TRBV7-2 and TRBJ2-7, reads GAGVSQSPSNKVTEKGKDVELRCDPISGHTALYWYRQSLGQGLEFLIYFQGNSAPDKSGLPSDRFSAERTGGSVSTLTIQRTQQEDSAVYLCASSPRTSLEQYFGPGTRLTVT.

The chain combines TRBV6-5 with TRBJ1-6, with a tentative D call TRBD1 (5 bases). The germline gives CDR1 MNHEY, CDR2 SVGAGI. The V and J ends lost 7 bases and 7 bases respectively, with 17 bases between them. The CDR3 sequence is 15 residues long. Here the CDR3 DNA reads TGTGCCAGCAACCAACTAGGACACGGAAATTCACCCCTCCACTTT. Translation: CASNQLGHGNSPLHF.

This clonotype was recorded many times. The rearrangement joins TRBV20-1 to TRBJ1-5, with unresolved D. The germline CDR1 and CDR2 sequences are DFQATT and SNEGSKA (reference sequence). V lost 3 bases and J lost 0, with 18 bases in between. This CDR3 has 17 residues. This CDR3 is CSASNPENPYSNQPQHF. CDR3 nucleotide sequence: TGCAGTGCTAGTAATCCGGAAAACCCTTATAGCAATCAGCCCCAGCATTTT.

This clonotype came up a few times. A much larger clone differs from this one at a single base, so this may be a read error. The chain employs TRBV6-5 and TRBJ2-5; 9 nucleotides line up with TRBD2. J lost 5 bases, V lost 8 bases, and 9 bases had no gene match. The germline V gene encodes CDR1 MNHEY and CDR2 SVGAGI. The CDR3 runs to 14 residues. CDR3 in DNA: TGTGCCAGCTTCCTAGCGGGGTCGGTGGAGACCCAGTACTTC. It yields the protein CASFLAGSVETQYF.

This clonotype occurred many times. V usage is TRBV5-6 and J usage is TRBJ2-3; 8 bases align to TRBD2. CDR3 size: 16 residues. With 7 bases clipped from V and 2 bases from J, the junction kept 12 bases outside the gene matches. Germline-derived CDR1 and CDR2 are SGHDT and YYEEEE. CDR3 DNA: TGTGCCAGCCTCCGGTTAGCGGGGACATTCACAGATACGCAGTATTTT. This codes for CASLRLAGTFTDTQYF.